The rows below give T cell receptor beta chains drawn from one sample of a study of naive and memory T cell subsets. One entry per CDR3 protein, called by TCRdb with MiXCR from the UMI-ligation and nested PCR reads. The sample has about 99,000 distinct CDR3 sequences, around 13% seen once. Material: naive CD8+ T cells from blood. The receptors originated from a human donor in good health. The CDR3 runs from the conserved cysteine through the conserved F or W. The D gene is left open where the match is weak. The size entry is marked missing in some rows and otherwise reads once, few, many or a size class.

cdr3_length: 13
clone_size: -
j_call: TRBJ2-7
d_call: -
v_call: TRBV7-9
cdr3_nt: TGTGCCAGCAGCTCCCGGGACAACTACGAGCAGTACTTC
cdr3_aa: CASSSRDNYEQYF

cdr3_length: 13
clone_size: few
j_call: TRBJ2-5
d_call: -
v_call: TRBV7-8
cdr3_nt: TGTGCCAGCAGCTTATGGAGGGAGGAGACCCAGTACTTC
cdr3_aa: CASSLWREETQYF

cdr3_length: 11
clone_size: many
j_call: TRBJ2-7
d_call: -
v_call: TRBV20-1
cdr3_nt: TGCAGTGCTAGTTTTACCTACGAGCAGTACTTC
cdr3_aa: CSASFTYEQYF

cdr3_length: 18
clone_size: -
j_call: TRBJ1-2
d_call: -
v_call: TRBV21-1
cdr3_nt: TGTGCCAGCAGCAAAGCGCTAGTGACAGGGCCTCCTAACTATGGCTACACCTTC
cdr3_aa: CASSKALVTGPPNYGYTF

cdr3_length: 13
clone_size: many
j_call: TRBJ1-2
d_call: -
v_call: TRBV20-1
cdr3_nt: TGCAGTGCTGAGACGACGGACCACTATGGCTACACCTTC
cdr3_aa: CSAETTDHYGYTF

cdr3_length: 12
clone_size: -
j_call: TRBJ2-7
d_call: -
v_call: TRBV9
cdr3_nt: TGTGCCAGCAGAGTAGTTAGCTACGAGCAGTACTTC
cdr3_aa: CASRVVSYEQYF

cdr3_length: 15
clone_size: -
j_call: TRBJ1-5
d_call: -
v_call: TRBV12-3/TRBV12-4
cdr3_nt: TGTGCCAGCAGGACCTCTTCCGCAGGGGATCAGCCCCAGCATTTT
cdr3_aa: CASRTSSAGDQPQHF

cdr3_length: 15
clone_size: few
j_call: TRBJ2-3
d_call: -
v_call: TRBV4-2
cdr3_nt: TGTGCCAGCAGCCAAGATAAGCCTAGCACAGATACGCAGTATTTT
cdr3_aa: CASSQDKPSTDTQYF

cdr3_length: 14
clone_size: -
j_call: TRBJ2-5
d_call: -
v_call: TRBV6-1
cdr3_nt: TGTGCCAGCAGTGGGTTGTCGAGGACAGAGACCCAGTACTTC
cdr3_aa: CASSGLSRTETQYF

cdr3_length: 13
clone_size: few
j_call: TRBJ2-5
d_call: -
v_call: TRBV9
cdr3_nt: TGTGCCAGCAGCGTAGGTGGTAAAGAGACCCAGTACTTC
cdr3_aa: CASSVGGKETQYF

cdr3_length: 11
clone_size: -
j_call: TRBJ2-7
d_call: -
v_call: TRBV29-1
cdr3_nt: TGCAGCGTTGAAGTAGGGGACGAGCAGTACTTC
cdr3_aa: CSVEVGDEQYF

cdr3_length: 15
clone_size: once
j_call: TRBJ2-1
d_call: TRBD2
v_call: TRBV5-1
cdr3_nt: TGCGCCAGCAGCCTTAGCGGGGGGTATAACAATGAGCAGTTCTTC
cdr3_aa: CASSLSGGYNNEQFF

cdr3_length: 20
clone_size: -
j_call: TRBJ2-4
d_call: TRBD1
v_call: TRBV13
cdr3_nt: TGTGCCAGCAGCTTATCCTCCGTCCCTGGGACAGGGAAGGCCAAAAACATTCAGTACTTC
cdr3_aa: CASSLSSVPGTGKAKNIQYF

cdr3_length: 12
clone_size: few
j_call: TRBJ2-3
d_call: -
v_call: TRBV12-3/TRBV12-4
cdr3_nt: TGTGCCAGCAGTCCAGCCACAGATACGCAGTATTTT
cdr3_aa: CASSPATDTQYF

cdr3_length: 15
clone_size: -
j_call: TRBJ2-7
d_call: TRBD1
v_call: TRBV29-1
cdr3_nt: TGCAGCGTTATTTGGGGCGGGACAGGGCCCTACGAGCAGTACTTC
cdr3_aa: CSVIWGGTGPYEQYF

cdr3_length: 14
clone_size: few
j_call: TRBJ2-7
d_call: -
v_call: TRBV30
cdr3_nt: TGTGCCTGGCAGGACACTTTAAGGTCCTACGAGCAGTACTTC
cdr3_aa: CAWQDTLRSYEQYF

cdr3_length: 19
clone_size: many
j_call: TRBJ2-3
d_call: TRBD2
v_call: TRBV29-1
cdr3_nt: TGCAGCGTTGACCCCCGAGTAGCGGGAGACAGAATCGGTACAGATACGCAGTATTTT
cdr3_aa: CSVDPRVAGDRIGTDTQYF

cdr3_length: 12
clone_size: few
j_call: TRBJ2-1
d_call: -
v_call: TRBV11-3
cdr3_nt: TGTGCCAGCAGCTCCTTGGGCGGTGAGCAGTTCTTC
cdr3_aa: CASSSLGGEQFF

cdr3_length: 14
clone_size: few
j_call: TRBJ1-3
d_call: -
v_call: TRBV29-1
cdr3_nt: TGCAGCGTTGATAGGGTTGGCTCTGGAAACACCATATATTTT
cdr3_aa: CSVDRVGSGNTIYF

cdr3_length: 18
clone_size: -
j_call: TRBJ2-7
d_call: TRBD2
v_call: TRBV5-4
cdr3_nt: TGTGCCAGCAGCTTCGTAACCCGACTAGCGGATAGCTCCTACGAGCAGTACTTC
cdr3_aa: CASSFVTRLADSSYEQYF

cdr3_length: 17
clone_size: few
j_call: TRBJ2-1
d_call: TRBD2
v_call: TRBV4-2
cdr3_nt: TGTGCCAGCAGCCAAGGTCTGGCGGGAGGCGGTACCGGTGAGCAGTTCTTC
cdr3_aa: CASSQGLAGGGTGEQFF

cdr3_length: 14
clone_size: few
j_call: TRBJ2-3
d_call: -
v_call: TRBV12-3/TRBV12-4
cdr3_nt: TGTGCCAGCAGTTTAGTGTCTCGAGGAGATACGCAGTATTTT
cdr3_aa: CASSLVSRGDTQYF

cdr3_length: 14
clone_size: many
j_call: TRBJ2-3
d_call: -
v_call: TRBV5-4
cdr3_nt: TGTGCCAGCAGCTTGGGGGCGGGCACAGATACGCAGTATTTT
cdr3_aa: CASSLGAGTDTQYF

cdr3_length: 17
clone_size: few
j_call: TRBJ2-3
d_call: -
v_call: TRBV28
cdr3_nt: TGTGCCAGCAGTTTATCCCTGGACAGCTCTAGCACAGATACGCAGTATTTT
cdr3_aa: CASSLSLDSSSTDTQYF

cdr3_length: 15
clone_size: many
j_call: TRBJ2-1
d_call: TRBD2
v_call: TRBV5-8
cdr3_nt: TGTGCCAGCAGCCTCGGACTAGCGGGGGGGAATGAGCAGTTCTTC
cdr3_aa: CASSLGLAGGNEQFF

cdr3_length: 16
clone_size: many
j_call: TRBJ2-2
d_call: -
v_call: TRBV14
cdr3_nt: TGTGCCAGCAGCCAAGACCCGCTTCGTCGGGTCGGGGAGCTGTTTTTT
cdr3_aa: CASSQDPLRRVGELFF

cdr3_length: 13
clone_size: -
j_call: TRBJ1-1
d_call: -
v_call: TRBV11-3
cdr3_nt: TGTGCCAGCAGCCCACCCGGTTGGACTGAAGCTTTCTTT
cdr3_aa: CASSPPGWTEAFF

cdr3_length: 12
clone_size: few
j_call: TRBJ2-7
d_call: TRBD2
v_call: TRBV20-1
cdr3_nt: TGCAGTGCTAGAGAGGGGGGGTACGAGCAGTACTTC
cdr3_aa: CSAREGGYEQYF

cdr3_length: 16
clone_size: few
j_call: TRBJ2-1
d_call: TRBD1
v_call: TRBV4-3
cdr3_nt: TGCGCCAGCAGCCACTCTAGACAGGGCGCCTACAATGAGCAGTTCTTC
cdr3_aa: CASSHSRQGAYNEQFF

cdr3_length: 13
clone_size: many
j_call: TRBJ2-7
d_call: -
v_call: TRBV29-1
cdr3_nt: TGCAGCGTTGAGGACAGTCAGTCCTACGAGCAGTACTTC
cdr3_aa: CSVEDSQSYEQYF

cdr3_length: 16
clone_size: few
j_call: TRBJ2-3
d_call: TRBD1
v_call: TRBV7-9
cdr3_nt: TGTGCCAGCAGCTTACGGACAGGGGTTCGTACAGATACGCAGTATTTT
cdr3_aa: CASSLRTGVRTDTQYF

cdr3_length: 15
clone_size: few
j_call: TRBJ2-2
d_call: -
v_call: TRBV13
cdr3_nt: TGTGCCAGCAGCTCCGGGACACAGAACACCGGGGAGCTGTTTTTT
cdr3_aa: CASSSGTQNTGELFF

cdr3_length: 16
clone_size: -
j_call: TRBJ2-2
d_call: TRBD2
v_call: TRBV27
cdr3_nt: TGTGCCAGCAGTTTCACTAGCGGGTATTCCACCGGGGAGCTGTTTTTT
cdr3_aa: CASSFTSGYSTGELFF

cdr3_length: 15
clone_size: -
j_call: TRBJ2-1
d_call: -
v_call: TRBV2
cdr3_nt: TGTGCCAGCAGTGATCTTTGGGGCCCCTACAATGAGCAGTTCTTC
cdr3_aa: CASSDLWGPYNEQFF

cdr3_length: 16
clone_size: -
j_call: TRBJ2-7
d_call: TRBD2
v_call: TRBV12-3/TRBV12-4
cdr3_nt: TGTGCCAGCAGTTTCGTGGCGGGAGTGTCAACCTACGAGCAGTACTTC
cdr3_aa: CASSFVAGVSTYEQYF

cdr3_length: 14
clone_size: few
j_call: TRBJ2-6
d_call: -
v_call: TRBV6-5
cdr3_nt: TGTGCCAGCAGTTACTCAGATGGGGCCAACGTCCTGACTTTC
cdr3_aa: CASSYSDGANVLTF

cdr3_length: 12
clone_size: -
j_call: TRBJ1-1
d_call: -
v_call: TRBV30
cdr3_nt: TGTGCCTGGGGGTACATGAACACTGAAGCTTTCTTT
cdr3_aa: CAWGYMNTEAFF

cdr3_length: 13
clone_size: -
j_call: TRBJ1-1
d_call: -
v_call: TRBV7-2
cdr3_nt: TGTGCCAGCAGCTTAGGCCTGGGCACTGAAGCTTTCTTT
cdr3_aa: CASSLGLGTEAFF

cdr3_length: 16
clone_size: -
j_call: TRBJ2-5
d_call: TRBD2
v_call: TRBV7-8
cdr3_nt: TGTGCCAGCAGACTAAAGTCGGGGGGGGAGGCAGAGACCCAGTACTTC
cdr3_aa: CASRLKSGGEAETQYF

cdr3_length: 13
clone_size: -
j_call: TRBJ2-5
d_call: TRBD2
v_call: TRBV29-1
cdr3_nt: TGCAGCGCAGCTTTTCCGGGACTAGCGGGACCTCACTTC
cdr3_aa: CSAAFPGLAGPHF

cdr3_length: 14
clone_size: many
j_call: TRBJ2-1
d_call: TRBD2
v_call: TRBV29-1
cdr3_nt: TGCAGCGTTGCCTCTAGCGGGAGGGGGGATGAGCAGTTCTTC
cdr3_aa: CSVASSGRGDEQFF

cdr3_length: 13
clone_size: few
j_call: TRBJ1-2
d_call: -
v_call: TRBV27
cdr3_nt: TGTGCCAGCAGCCCTATTCCGAGGGATGGCTACACCTTC
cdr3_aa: CASSPIPRDGYTF

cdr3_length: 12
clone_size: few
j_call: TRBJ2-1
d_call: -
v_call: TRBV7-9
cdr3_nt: TGTGCCAGCACCTCCCTGGTGGGAACACAGTTCTTC
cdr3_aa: CASTSLVGTQFF

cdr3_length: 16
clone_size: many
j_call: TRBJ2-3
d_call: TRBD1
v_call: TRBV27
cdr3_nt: TGTGCCAGCAGTACGACAGGGCCTATTAGCACAGATACGCAGTATTTT
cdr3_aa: CASSTTGPISTDTQYF

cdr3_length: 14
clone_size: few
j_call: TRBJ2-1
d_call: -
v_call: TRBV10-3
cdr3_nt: TGTGCCATCAGTGATGCTCTAGCGAGAAATGAGCAGTTCTTC
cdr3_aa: CAISDALARNEQFF

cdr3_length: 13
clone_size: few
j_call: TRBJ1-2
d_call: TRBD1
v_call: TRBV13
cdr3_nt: TGTGCCAGCAGCTATGGACAGGGGGATGGCTACACCTTC
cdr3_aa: CASSYGQGDGYTF

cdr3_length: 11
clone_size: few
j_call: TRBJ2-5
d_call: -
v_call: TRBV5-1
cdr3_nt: TGCGCCAGCAACTTTGGGCAGACCCAGTACTTC
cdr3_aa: CASNFGQTQYF